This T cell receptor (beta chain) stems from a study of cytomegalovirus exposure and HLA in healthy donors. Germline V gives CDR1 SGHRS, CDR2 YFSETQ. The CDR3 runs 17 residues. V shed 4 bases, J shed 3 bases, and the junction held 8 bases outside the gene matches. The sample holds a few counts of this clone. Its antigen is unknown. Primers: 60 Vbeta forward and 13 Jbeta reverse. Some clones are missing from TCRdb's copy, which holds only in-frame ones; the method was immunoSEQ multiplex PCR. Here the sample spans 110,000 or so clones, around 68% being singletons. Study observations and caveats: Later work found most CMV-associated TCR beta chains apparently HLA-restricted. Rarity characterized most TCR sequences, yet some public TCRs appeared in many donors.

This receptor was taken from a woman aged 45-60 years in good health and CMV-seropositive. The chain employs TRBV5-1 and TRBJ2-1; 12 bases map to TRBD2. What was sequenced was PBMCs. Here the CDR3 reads CASSLAGGPVDYNEQFF. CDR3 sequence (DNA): TGCGCCAGCAGCCTAGCGGGAGGGCCAGTGGACTACAATGAGCAGTTCTTC.